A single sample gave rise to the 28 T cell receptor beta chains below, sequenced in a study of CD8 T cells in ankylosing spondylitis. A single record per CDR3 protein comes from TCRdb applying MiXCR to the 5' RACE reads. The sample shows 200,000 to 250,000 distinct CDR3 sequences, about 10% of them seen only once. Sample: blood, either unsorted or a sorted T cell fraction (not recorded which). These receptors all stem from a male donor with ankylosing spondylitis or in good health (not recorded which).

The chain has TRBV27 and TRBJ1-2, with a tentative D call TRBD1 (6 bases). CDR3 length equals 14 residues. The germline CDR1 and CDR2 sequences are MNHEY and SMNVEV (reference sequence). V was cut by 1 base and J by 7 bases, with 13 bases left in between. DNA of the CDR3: TGTGCCAGCAGTTTATATCTGGGGGCGCCTGGCTACACCTTC. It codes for CASSLYLGAPGYTF.

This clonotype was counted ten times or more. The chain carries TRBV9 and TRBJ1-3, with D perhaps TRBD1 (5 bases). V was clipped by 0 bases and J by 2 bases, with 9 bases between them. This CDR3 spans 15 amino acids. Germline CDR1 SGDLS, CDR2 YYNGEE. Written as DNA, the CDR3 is TGTGCCAGCAGCGTAGGGACATCCGCTGGAAACACCATATATTTT. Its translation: CASSVGTSAGNTIYF. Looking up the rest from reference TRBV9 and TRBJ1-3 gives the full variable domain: DSGVTQTPKHLITATGQRVTLRCSPRSGDLSVYWYQQSLDQGLQFLIQYYNGEERAKGNILERFSAQQFPDLHSELNLSSLELGDSALYFCASSVGTSAGNTIYFGEGSWLTVV.

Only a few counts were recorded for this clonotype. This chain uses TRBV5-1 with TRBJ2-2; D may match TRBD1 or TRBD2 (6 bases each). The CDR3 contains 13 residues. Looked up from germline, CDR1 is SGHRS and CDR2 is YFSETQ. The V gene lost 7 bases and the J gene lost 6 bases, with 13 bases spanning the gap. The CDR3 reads CASGQGRSGELFF. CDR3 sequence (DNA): TGCGCCAGCGGGCAGGGGAGGTCCGGGGAGCTGTTTTTT.

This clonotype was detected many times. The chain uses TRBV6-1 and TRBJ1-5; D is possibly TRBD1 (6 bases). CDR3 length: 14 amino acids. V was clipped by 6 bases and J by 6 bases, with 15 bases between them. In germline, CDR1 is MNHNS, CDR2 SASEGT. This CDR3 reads CASRSTGNTQPQHF. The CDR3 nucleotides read TGTGCCAGCAGATCCACAGGGAACACTCAGCCCCAGCATTTT.

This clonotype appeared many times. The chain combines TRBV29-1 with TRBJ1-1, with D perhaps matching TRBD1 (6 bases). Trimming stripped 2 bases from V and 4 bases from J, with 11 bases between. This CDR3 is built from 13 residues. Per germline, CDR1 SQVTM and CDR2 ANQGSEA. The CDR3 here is CSVELGGFTEAFF. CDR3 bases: TGCAGCGTTGAACTGGGGGGCTTCACTGAAGCTTTCTTT.

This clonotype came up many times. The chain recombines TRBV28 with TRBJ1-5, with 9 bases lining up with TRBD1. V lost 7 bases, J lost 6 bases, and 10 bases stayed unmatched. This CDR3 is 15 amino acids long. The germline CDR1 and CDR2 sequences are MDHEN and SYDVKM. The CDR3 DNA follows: TGTGCCAGCATCTACCGGGACAGGGTATCTCAGCCCCAGCATTTT. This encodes CASIYRDRVSQPQHF.

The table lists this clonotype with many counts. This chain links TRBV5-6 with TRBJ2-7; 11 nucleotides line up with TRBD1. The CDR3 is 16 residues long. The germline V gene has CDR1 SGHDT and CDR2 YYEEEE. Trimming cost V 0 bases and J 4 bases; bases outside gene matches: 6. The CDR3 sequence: CASSLAGTGGLYEQYF. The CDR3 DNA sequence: TGTGCCAGCAGCTTGGCGGGGACAGGGGGTCTTTACGAGCAGTACTTC.

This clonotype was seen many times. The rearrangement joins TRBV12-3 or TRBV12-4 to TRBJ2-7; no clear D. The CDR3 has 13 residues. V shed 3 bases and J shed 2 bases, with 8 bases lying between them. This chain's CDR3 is CASSFIDAYEQYF. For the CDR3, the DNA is TGTGCCAGCAGTTTTATTGACGCCTACGAGCAGTACTTC.

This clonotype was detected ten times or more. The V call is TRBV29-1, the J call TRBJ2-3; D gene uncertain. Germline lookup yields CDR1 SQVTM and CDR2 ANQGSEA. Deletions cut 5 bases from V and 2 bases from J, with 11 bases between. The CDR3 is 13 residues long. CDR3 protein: CSVLRASTDTQYF. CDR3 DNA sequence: TGCAGCGTTCTTCGGGCGTCCACAGATACGCAGTATTTT.

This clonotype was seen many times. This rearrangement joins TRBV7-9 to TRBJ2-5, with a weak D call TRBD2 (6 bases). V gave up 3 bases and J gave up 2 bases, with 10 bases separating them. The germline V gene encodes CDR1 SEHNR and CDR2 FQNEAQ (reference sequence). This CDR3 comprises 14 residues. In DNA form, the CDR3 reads TGTGCCAGCAGCTTGGTTGGGGGGCAAGAGACCCAGTACTTC. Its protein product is CASSLVGGQETQYF.

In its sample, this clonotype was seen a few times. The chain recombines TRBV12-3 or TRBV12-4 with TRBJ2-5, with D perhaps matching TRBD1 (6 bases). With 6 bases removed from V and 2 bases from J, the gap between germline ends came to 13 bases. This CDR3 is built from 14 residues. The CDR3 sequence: CASSLRTAQETQYF. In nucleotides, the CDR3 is TGTGCCAGCAGCCTCCGGACAGCTCAAGAGACCCAGTACTTC.

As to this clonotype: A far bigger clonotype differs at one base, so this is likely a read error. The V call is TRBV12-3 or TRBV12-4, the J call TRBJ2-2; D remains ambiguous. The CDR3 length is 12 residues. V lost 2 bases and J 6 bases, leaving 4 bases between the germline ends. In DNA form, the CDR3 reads TGTGCCAGCAGTTTATGGGCCGGGGAGCTGTTTTTT. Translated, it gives CASSLWAGELFF.

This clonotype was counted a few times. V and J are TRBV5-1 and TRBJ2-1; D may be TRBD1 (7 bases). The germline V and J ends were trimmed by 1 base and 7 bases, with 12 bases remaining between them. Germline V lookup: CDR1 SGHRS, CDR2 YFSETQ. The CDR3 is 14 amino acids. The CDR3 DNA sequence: TGCGCCAGCAGCTTGCCCAGGGGGAGGAATGAGCAGTTCTTC. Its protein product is CASSLPRGRNEQFF.

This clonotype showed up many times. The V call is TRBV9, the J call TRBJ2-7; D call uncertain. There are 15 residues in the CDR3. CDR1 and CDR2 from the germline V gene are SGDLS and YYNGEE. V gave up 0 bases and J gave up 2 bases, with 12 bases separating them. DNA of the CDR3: TGTGCCAGCAGCGTAGGTAGGGAACATCCCTACGAGCAGTACTTC. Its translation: CASSVGREHPYEQYF. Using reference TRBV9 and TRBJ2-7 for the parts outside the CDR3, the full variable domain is DSGVTQTPKHLITATGQRVTLRCSPRSGDLSVYWYQQSLDQGLQFLIQYYNGEERAKGNILERFSAQQFPDLHSELNLSSLELGDSALYFCASSVGREHPYEQYFGPGTRLTVT.

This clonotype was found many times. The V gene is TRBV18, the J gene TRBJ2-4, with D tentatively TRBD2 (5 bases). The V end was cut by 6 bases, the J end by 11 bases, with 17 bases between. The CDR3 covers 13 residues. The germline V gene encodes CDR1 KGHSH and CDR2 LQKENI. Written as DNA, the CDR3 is TGTGCCAGCTCCGTCGGTGGGGAGAGCTTTCAGTACTTC. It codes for CASSVGGESFQYF.

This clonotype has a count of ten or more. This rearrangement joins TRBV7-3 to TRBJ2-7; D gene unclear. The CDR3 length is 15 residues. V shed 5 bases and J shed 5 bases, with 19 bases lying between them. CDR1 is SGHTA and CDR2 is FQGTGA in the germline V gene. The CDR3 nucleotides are TGTGCCAGCAGCCTCTGGCTGCCCTCACGGAACGAGCAGTACTTC. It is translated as CASSLWLPSRNEQYF.

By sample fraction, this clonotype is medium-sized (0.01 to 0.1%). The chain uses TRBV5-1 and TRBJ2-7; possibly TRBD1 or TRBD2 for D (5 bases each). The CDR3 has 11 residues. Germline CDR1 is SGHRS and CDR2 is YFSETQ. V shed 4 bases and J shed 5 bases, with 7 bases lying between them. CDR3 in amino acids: CASSLGDEQYF. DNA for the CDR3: TGCGCCAGCAGCCTGGGGGACGAGCAGTACTTC.

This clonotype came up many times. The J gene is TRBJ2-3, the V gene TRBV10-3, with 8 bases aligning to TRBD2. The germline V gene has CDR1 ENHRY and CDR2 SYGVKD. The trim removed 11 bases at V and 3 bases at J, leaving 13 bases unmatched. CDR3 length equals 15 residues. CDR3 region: CAALDPRGGTDTQYF. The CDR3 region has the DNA TGTGCCGCCCTCGACCCCCGGGGGGGGACAGATACGCAGTATTTT.

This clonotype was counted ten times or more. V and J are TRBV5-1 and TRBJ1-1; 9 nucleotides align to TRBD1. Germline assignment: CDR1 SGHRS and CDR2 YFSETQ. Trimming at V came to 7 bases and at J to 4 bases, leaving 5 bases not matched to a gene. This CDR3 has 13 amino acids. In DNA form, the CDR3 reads TGCGCCAGCTCCACAGGGGGCGGCACTGAAGCTTTCTTT. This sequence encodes CASSTGGGTEAFF.

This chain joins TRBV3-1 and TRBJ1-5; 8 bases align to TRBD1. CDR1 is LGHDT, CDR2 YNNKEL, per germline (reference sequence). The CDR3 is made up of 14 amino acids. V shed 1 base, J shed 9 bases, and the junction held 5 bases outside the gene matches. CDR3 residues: CASSQGTGPRPQHF. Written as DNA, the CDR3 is TGTGCCAGCAGCCAAGGGACAGGGCCCAGGCCCCAGCATTTT.

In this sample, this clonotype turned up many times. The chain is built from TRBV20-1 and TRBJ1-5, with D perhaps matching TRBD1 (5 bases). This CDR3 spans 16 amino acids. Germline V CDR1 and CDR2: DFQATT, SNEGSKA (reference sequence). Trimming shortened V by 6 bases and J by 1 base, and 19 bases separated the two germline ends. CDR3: CSASGVGVRSNQPQHF. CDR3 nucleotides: TGCAGTGCCTCTGGGGTGGGGGTCCGAAGCAATCAGCCCCAGCATTTT.

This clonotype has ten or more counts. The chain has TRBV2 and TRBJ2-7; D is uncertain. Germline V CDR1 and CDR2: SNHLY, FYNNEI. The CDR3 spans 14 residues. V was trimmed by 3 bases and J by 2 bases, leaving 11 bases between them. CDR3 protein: CASSENRMAYEQYF. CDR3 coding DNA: TGTGCCAGCAGTGAGAATAGGATGGCCTACGAGCAGTACTTC.

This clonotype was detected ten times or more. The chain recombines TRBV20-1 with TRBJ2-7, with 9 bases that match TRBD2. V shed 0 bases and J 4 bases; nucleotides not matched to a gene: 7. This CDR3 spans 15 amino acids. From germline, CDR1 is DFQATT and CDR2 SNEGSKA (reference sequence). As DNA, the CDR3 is TGCAGTGCTAGAGATTTGCTAGCGGGGCCATACGAGCAGTACTTC. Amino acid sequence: CSARDLLAGPYEQYF.

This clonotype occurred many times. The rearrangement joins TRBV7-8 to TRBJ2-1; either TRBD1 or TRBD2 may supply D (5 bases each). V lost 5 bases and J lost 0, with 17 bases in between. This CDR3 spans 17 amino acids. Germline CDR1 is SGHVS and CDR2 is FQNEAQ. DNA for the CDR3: TGTGCCAGCAGCAAGGCCTACGGGGCCAGCTCCTACAATGAGCAGTTCTTC. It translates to CASSKAYGASSYNEQFF. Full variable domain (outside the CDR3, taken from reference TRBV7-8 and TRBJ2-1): GAGVSQSPRYKVAKRGQDVALRCDPISGHVSLFWYQQALGQGPEFLTYFQNEAQLDKSGLPSDRFFAERPEGSVSTLKIQRTQQEDSAVYLCASSKAYGASSYNEQFFGPGTRLTVL.

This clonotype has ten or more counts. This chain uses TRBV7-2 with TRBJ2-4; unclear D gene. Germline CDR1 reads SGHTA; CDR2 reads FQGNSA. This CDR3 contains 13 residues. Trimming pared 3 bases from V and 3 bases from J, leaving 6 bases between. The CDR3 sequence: CASSFFGKNIQYF. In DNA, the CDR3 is TGTGCCAGCAGCTTTTTCGGCAAAAACATTCAGTACTTC.

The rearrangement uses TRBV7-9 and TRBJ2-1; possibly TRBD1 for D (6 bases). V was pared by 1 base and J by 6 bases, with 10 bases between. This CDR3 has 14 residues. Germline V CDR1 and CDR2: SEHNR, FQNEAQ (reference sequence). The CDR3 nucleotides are TGTGCCAGCAGCTTAGAGGTCAGGGGCAATGAGCAGTTCTTC. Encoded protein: CASSLEVRGNEQFF.

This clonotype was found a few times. In DNA form, the CDR3 reads TGTGCCAGCAGCTTTGGGGGAACAGACGAAGCTTTCTTT. This sequence encodes CASSFGGTDEAFF. The rearrangement links TRBV7-3 to TRBJ1-1, with D possibly TRBD1 on 5 matching bases. The CDR3 sequence is 13 residues long. V gave up 3 bases and J gave up 8 bases, with 13 bases separating them. Germline-derived CDR1 and CDR2 are SGHTA and FQGTGA.

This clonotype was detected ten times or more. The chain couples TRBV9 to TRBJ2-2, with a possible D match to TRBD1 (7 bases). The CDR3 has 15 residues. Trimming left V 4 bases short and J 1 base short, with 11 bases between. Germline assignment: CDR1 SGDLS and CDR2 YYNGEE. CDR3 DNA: TGTGCCAGCAGCCCCCAGGGGGGGAACACCGGGGAGCTGTTTTTT. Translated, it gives CASSPQGGNTGELFF.